This T cell receptor beta chain is from a study of blood T cell repertoires in COVID-19. Trimming removed 2 bases from V and 8 bases from J, with 12 bases in between. Germline V lookup: CDR1 LNHDA, CDR2 SQIVND (reference sequence). The CDR3 consists of 13 residues. Participants, about 18 to 95 years old, spanned about two dozen US areas. In the original analysis: The authors estimated nucleated cell counts from reference gene primer amplification. Sequencing used immunoSEQ multiplex PCR; TCRdb keeps in-frame clones, though not all of them. V, J and clone size derive from that table, while D and trimming were established from the DNA sequence. The sample has a few hundred thousand clones, around 91% seen once; the top ten hold 0.95% to 1.2%.

V and J are TRBV19 and TRBJ1-2; weak D call: TRBD1 (6 bases). The TCR was taken from a man under 40 who had recovered from COVID-19. The sequencing input was PBMCs or T cells enriched from blood (not recorded which). The DNA for the CDR3 is TGTGCCAGTAGTATACAACAGGGTCGGGGCTACACCTTC. This gives the protein CASSIQQGRGYTF.